The 32 T cell receptor beta chains presented below share a single source sample, sequenced in a study of radiation and T cells in renal cell carcinoma. Time point given: blood 2 weeks post-SBRT. The treatment here: 15 Gy SBRT to primary tumor, nephrectomy 4 weeks later. This table comes from immunoSEQ multiplex PCR, and its TCRdb copy is limited to in-frame clones, with some not included. The sample lists tens of thousands of clones; around 80% were seen once. The specimen comprised blood, sampled from a patient whose treatment included radiotherapy and nephrectomy. The receptor source for this set is a man in his 60s with renal cell carcinoma.

The rearrangement uses TRBV5-5 and TRBJ1-1; D is uncertain. CDR1 is SGHKS and CDR2 is YYEKEE in the germline V gene (reference sequence). V was shortened by 4 bases and J by 4 bases, with 14 bases between the two germline ends. The CDR3 runs 14 residues. The CDR3 is CASSLSPSTTEAFF. CDR3 DNA sequence: TGTGCCAGCAGCCTGTCACCCAGCACCACTGAAGCTTTCTTT.

This chain uses TRBV4-3 with TRBJ2-1, with 9 bases fitting TRBD2. CDR1 LGHNA and CDR2 YSLEER come from the germline V gene. V was clipped by 5 bases and J by 2 bases; unmatched bases: 4. CDR3 length equals 15 residues. CDR3 bases: TGCGCCAGCAGCTCGCAGCGGGGGGCCTACAATGAGCAGTTCTTC. Residues: CASSSQRGAYNEQFF.

CDR3 residues: CASSISSLRQDLATNEKLFF. The CDR3, as DNA: TGTGCCAGTAGTATAAGTAGCTTGCGACAGGACCTTGCAACTAATGAAAAACTGTTTTTT. The chain carries TRBV19 and TRBJ1-4; maybe TRBD1 (6 bases). CDR1 and CDR2 (germline): LNHDA, SQIVND (reference sequence). V gave up 2 bases and J gave up 0 bases, with 22 bases separating them. This CDR3 is 20 amino acids long.

The gene calls are TRBV6-6 and TRBJ1-5; TRBD1 matches 8 bases. V dropped 6 bases and J dropped 7; count of bases not matched to a gene: 8. Germline V gives CDR1 MNHNY, CDR2 SVGAGI (reference sequence). This CDR3 is built from 14 residues. As DNA, the CDR3 is TGTGCCAGCAGACTACCCGACAGGGGCCAGCCCCAGCATTTT. This sequence encodes CASRLPDRGQPQHF.

This clone has only a few counts. The chain uses TRBV5-1 and TRBJ1-2; 8 nucleotides agree with TRBD1. The CDR3 runs 14 residues. The V and J ends lost 4 bases and 7 bases, in that order; junction bases with no gene match: 9. Per germline, CDR1 SGHRS and CDR2 YFSETQ. The CDR3 region has the DNA TGCGCCAGCAGCCAACAGGGGGAAGGCTCTGGCTACACCTTC. Protein product: CASSQQGEGSGYTF. Together with reference TRBV5-1 and TRBJ1-2, the CDR3 gives the full variable domain: KAGVTQTPRYLIKTRGQQVTLSCSPISGHRSVSWYQQTPGQGLQFLFEYFSETQRNKGNFPGRFSGRQFSNSRSEMNVSTLELGDSALYLCASSQQGEGSGYTFGSGTRLTVV.

This sequence joins TRBV21-1 and TRBJ1-2. TRBV21-1 is a known pseudogene. The CDR3 runs 12 residues. This CDR3 is CASSPELGGYTF. The CDR3 region has the DNA TGTGCCAGCAGCCCTGAACTTGGAGGCTACACCTTC.

This clone was counted a single time. The V and J genes are TRBV7-6 and TRBJ1-2; no reliable D call. Germline lookup yields CDR1 SGHVS and CDR2 FNYEAQ. V dropped 2 bases and J dropped 6 bases, with 13 bases sitting between them. The CDR3 is 14 residues long. CDR3 in DNA: TGTGCCAGCAGCTTATATTCGGACTCCGATGGCTACACCTTC. Translating gives CASSLYSDSDGYTF.

The genes are TRBV9 and TRBJ1-2, with D possibly TRBD1 on 5 matching bases. V was pared by 10 bases and J by 5 bases, with 18 bases between. This CDR3 is 13 amino acids long. Per the germline V gene, CDR1 is SGDLS and CDR2 is YYNGEE. The CDR3, as DNA: TGTGCCTCCTCCCCAGGCAGGGTATATGGCTACACCTTC. This sequence encodes CASSPGRVYGYTF. Combining the CDR3 with reference TRBV9 and TRBJ1-2 gives the whole variable domain DSGVTQTPKHLITATGQRVTLRCSPRSGDLSVYWYQQSLDQGLQFLIQYYNGEERAKGNILERFSAQQFPDLHSELNLSSLELGDSALYFCASSPGRVYGYTFGSGTRLTVV.

This chain connects TRBV7-2 to TRBJ2-1, with D uncertain. The CDR3 spans 12 residues. Trimming removed 4 bases at V and 8 bases at J, with 9 bases between. Germline V gives CDR1 SGHTA, CDR2 FQGNSA. Here the CDR3 reads CASSSYGDEQFF. The CDR3 DNA reads as TGTGCCAGCAGCTCTTATGGGGATGAGCAGTTCTTC. The entire variable domain, with the rest obtained from reference TRBV7-2 and TRBJ2-1, is as follows: GAGVSQSPSNKVTEKGKDVELRCDPISGHTALYWYRQSLGQGLEFLIYFQGNSAPDKSGLPSDRFSAERTGGSVSTLTIQRTQQEDSAVYLCASSSYGDEQFFGPGTRLTVL.

Note on this clone: Other DNA sequences in the sample encode the same CDR3. V usage is TRBV6-5 and J usage is TRBJ1-5, with D possibly matching TRBD1 (5 bases). Germline assignment: CDR1 MNHEY and CDR2 SVGAGI. V gave up 2 bases and J gave up 6 bases, with 11 bases separating them. The CDR3 length is 14 residues. For the CDR3, the DNA is TGTGCCAGCAGTTACGGGGGACGGACTCAGCCCCAGCATTTT. Translated, it gives CASSYGGRTQPQHF.

This chain connects TRBV7-9 to TRBJ2-7, with 7 bases fitting TRBD1. Germline CDR1 is SEHNR and CDR2 is FQNEAQ (reference sequence). Trimming removed 1 base from V and 5 bases from J; junction bases left unmatched: 8. This CDR3 is 15 amino acids long. CDR3 residues: CASSLGAGGWDEQYF. The CDR3 bases are TGTGCCAGCAGCTTAGGGGCAGGGGGTTGGGACGAGCAGTACTTC. Complete variable domain (other parts from reference TRBV7-9 and TRBJ2-7): DTGVSQNPRHKITKRGQNVTFRCDPISEHNRLYWYRQTLGQGPEFLTYFQNEAQLEKSRLLSDRFSAERPKGSFSTLEIQRTEQGDSAMYLCASSLGAGGWDEQYFGPGTRLTVT.

This clone was picked up one time. The chain employs TRBV4-1 and TRBJ2-5, with TRBD2 identical over 12 bases. V was pared by 1 base and J by 7 bases, with 7 bases of the junction left unmatched. The CDR3 is 16 amino acids. CDR1 and CDR2 (germline): MGHRA, YSYEKL. The CDR3 loop reads CASSQVLTSGSPTQYF. DNA for the CDR3: TGCGCCAGCAGCCAAGTCCTGACTAGCGGGAGTCCGACCCAGTACTTC.

This sequence joins TRBV19 and TRBJ2-5, with no clear D. The CDR3 runs to 13 residues. The V gene lost 6 bases and the J gene lost 2 bases, with 10 bases spanning the gap. The germline V gene has CDR1 LNHDA and CDR2 SQIVND (reference sequence). CDR3 amino acids: CASSQDQQETQYF. Written as DNA, the CDR3 is TGTGCCAGTAGCCAAGACCAACAAGAGACCCAGTACTTC.

The chain recombines TRBV19 with TRBJ2-2; 10 positions agree with TRBD2. CDR3 length equals 16 residues. Germline trimming cut 5 bases from V and 5 bases from J; bases unmatched to any gene: 8. CDR1 and CDR2 from the germline V gene are LNHDA and SQIVND (reference sequence). CDR3: CASSDRTSGGTGELFF. CDR3 sequence (DNA): TGTGCCAGTAGTGATCGGACTAGCGGTGGGACCGGGGAGCTGTTTTTT. The variable domain in full, with the rest retrieved from reference TRBV19 and TRBJ2-2, is DGGITQSPKYLFRKEGQNVTLSCEQNLNHDAMYWYRQDPGQGLRLIYYSQIVNDFQKGDIAEGYSVSREKKESFPLTVTSAQKNPTAFYLCASSDRTSGGTGELFFGEGSRLTVL.

This chain joins TRBV2 and TRBJ2-3, with 7 bases lining up with TRBD1. The CDR3 is 14 amino acids. Losses at the gene ends were 6 bases for V and 4 bases for J; bases not matched to a gene: 7. Germline CDR1 SNHLY, CDR2 FYNNEI. The CDR3 nucleotides are TGTGCCAGCAGGTCCACAGGGGTATCAGATACGCAGTATTTT. Translating gives CASRSTGVSDTQYF. Filled out from reference TRBV2 and TRBJ2-3, the complete variable domain reads EPEVTQTPSHQVTQMGQEVILRCVPISNHLYFYWYRQILGQKVEFLVSFYNNEISEKSEIFDDQFSVERPDGSNFTLKIRSTKLEDSAMYFCASRSTGVSDTQYFGPGTRLTVL.

J is TRBJ1-2 and V is TRBV27; D might be TRBD1 (5 bases). Germline CDR1 reads MNHEY; CDR2 reads SMNVEV (reference sequence). The germline V and J ends were trimmed by 8 bases and 7 bases, with 17 bases remaining between them. CDR3 length: 13 residues. The DNA for the CDR3 is TGTGCCAGCCGCCGGGACCTGCAGGGTGGCTACACCTTC. This sequence encodes CASRRDLQGGYTF.

The chain uses TRBV21-1 and TRBJ1-5. TRBV21-1 is annotated as a pseudogene. The CDR3 has 10 amino acids. In DNA, the CDR3 is TGTGCCAGTGCGAAGGCGCCCCAGCATTTT. It is translated as CASAKAPQHF.

The chain carries TRBV9 and TRBJ2-3; D possibly uses TRBD1 or TRBD2 (6 bases each). The V gene lost 2 bases and the J gene lost 5 bases, with 15 bases spanning the gap. The CDR3 runs to 15 residues. Germline values: CDR1 SGDLS, CDR2 YYNGEE. The CDR3 loop reads CASSVGGGVRDTQYF. The CDR3 bases are TGTGCCAGCAGCGTCGGAGGGGGAGTTCGAGATACGCAGTATTTT.

J is TRBJ2-2 and V is TRBV27, with D hard to call. The ends were cut back, 2 bases at V and 1 base at J, with 11 bases in the middle. The CDR3 covers 16 residues. The V gene's germline CDR1 is MNHEY and CDR2 SMNVEV (reference sequence). The CDR3 loop reads CASSLGNIRNTGELFF. CDR3 DNA sequence: TGTGCCAGCAGTTTAGGGAACATTCGGAACACCGGGGAGCTGTTTTTT.

This clone was found a few times. The chain employs TRBV5-1 and TRBJ2-3, with D unclear. The ends were cut back, 0 bases at V and 0 bases at J, with 5 bases in the middle. The CDR3 runs 14 residues. CDR1 is SGHRS, CDR2 YFSETQ, per germline. The CDR3 spells CASSLALSTDTQYF. The CDR3 bases are TGCGCCAGCAGCTTGGCCCTTAGCACAGATACGCAGTATTTT.

The chain employs TRBV7-2 and TRBJ1-6, with D possibly being TRBD1 (5 bases). The germline V and J ends were trimmed by 3 bases and 10 bases, with 10 bases remaining between them. Germline CDR1 SGHTA, CDR2 FQGNSA. The length of the CDR3 is 13 residues. CDR3 sequence: CASSFKWGSPLHF. CDR3 nucleotides: TGTGCCAGCAGCTTCAAGTGGGGGTCACCCCTCCACTTT.

The V and J genes are TRBV7-7 and TRBJ2-1; D call uncertain. The germline V and J ends were trimmed by 3 bases and 6 bases, with 15 bases remaining between them. The CDR3 totals 15 residues. CDR1 and CDR2 (germline): SSHAT, FNYEAQ (reference sequence). The CDR3 spells CASSFGPGEGNEQFF. The CDR3 nucleotides are TGTGCCAGCAGCTTCGGACCCGGAGAAGGCAATGAGCAGTTCTTC.

This chain connects TRBV19 to TRBJ2-7; 13 bases are shared with TRBD2. The CDR3 contains 17 residues. Germline CDR1 reads LNHDA; CDR2 reads SQIVND (reference sequence). Trimming removed 8 bases from V and 1 base from J; junction bases left unmatched: 11. This chain's CDR3 is CASVRFGTSGESYEQYF. CDR3 sequence (DNA): TGTGCCAGTGTGAGATTCGGGACTAGCGGGGAGTCCTACGAGCAGTACTTC.

The chain joins TRBV19 to TRBJ2-1, with 11 bases matching TRBD2. CDR3 length equals 17 residues. Germline CDR1 and CDR2: LNHDA and SQIVND (reference sequence). The V and J ends lost 6 bases and 7 bases, in that order; junction bases with no gene match: 14. CDR3 DNA sequence: TGTGCCAGTAGGACGATAGGTAGTAGCGGGGGGGCGAATGAGCAGTTCTTC. As protein: CASRTIGSSGGANEQFF.

The CDR3 nucleotides read TGCGCCAGCAGCCAAGATTGGGGGGCGAACACAGATACGCAGTATTTT. Amino acids: CASSQDWGANTDTQYF. This chain uses TRBV4-3 with TRBJ2-3; D might be TRBD1 or TRBD2, each matching 6 bases. V lost 0 bases, J lost 2 bases, and 12 bases lay in between. Germline V gene data show CDR1 as LGHNA and CDR2 as YSLEER. The CDR3 is 16 residues long.

This clone showed up just once. The V and J genes are TRBV10-1 and TRBJ2-7; D unclear. The CDR3 sequence is 12 residues long. Per germline, CDR1 WNHNN and CDR2 SYGVQD (reference sequence). V was clipped by 9 bases and J by 1 base, with 10 bases between them. CDR3 coding DNA: TGCGCCAGTGGTACATCTTCCTACGAGCAGTACTTC. It codes for CASGTSSYEQYF.

This clone was found once. This chain connects TRBV5-1 to TRBJ2-5; 9 bases map to TRBD2. CDR3 size: 15 residues. Germline lookup yields CDR1 SGHRS and CDR2 YFSETQ. With V trimmed by 1 base and J by 3 bases, 4 bases remained unmatched. The CDR3 loop reads CASSLLSGREETQYF. The CDR3 bases are TGCGCCAGCAGCTTGCTTAGCGGGAGAGAAGAGACCCAGTACTTC. The variable domain in full, with the rest retrieved from reference TRBV5-1 and TRBJ2-5, is KAGVTQTPRYLIKTRGQQVTLSCSPISGHRSVSWYQQTPGQGLQFLFEYFSETQRNKGNFPGRFSGRQFSNSRSEMNVSTLELGDSALYLCASSLLSGREETQYFGPGTRLLVL.

This rearrangement joins TRBV18 to TRBJ2-2; 8 bases are shared with TRBD1. J gave up 8 bases and V 0 bases, and 5 bases lay outside the gene matches. Looked up from germline, CDR1 is KGHSH and CDR2 is LQKENI. The CDR3 has 15 residues. CDR3 DNA sequence: TGTGCCAGCTCACCACCCGGACAGGGTCGGGGGGAGCTGTTTTTT. This translates into CASSPPGQGRGELFF.

CDR3 protein: CAWAGGRVTDTQYF. CDR3 nucleotides: TGTGCCTGGGCGGGCGGCAGGGTCACAGATACGCAGTATTTT. The genes are TRBV30 and TRBJ2-3; D possibly matches TRBD1 or TRBD2 (5 bases each). The CDR3 runs to 14 residues. Deletions cut 5 bases from V and 2 bases from J, with 14 bases between. Germline loops: CDR1 GTSNPN, CDR2 SVGIG (reference sequence).

The V call is TRBV10-3, the J call TRBJ2-2, with TRBD2 matching over 12 bases. Germline loops: CDR1 ENHRY, CDR2 SYGVKD. V lost 7 bases, J lost 5 bases, and 5 bases stayed unmatched. The CDR3 runs to 15 residues. This CDR3 is CAIKASGGATGELFF. Written as DNA, the CDR3 is TGTGCCATCAAAGCTAGCGGGGGGGCGACCGGGGAGCTGTTTTTT.

This chain connects TRBV2 to TRBJ2-1, with TRBD2 matching over 9 bases. V shed 8 bases and J 2 bases; nucleotides not matched to a gene: 10. Germline assignment: CDR1 SNHLY and CDR2 FYNNEI. The CDR3 loop spans 16 amino acids. CDR3 amino acids: CASLLVSGGTYNEQFF. CDR3 DNA sequence: TGTGCCAGCCTTCTCGTTAGCGGGGGAACCTACAATGAGCAGTTCTTC.

The chain is built from TRBV5-1 and TRBJ2-1, with D possibly matching TRBD1 (6 bases). The CDR3 is 14 amino acids. Trimming took 0 bases from V and 9 from J, leaving 13 bases between them. Germline CDR1 SGHRS, CDR2 YFSETQ. The CDR3 sequence is CASSLEGVLGEQFF. CDR3 sequence (DNA): TGCGCCAGCAGCTTGGAGGGGGTCTTGGGTGAGCAGTTCTTC.